These T cell receptor beta chains were read from a single sample in a study of blood T cell repertoires in COVID-19. Using immunoSEQ multiplex PCR, the repertoire was profiled, and TCRdb retains in-frame clones only, with some absent. The sample has 150,000 to 180,000 clones; roughly 80% are singletons. Sequenced material: peripheral blood. These receptors all come from a man aged 60 to 75 with acute or convalescent COVID-19. Both conserved end residues are part of each CDR3. D genes are given only for firm matches. A row's size may be missing; if present it is once, few, many or a size class.

J: TRBJ1-6
D: NA
V: TRBV4-3
size: NA
CDR3: CASSQEPGLHNSPLHF
DNA: TGCGCCAGCAGCCAAGAGCCGGGACTGCATAATTCACCCCTCCACTTT

J: TRBJ1-3
D: TRBD1
V: TRBV5-5
size: NA
CDR3: CASSFWDSLSGNTIYF
DNA: TGTGCCAGCAGCTTCTGGGACAGTCTCTCTGGAAACACCATATATTTT

J: TRBJ1-5
D: NA
V: TRBV6-5
size: few
CDR3: CASSYAGDQPQHF
DNA: TGTGCCAGCAGTTACGCGGGGGACCAGCCCCAGCATTTT

J: TRBJ1-2
D: TRBD1
V: TRBV7-9
size: NA
CDR3: CASSKGQALGYTF
DNA: TGTGCCAGCAGCAAGGGACAGGCTCTTGGCTACACCTTC

J: TRBJ1-1
D: NA
V: TRBV18
size: NA
CDR3: CASSGRGLNTEAFF
DNA: TGTGCCAGCTCCGGGAGGGGTCTGAACACTGAAGCTTTCTTT

J: TRBJ1-4
D: TRBD1
V: TRBV28
size: NA
CDR3: CASSGWTGGNEKLFF
DNA: TGTGCCAGCAGTGGATGGACAGGGGGTAATGAAAAACTGTTTTTT

J: TRBJ1-2
D: TRBD1
V: TRBV5-5
size: NA
CDR3: CASRRTGDGYGYTF
DNA: TGTGCCAGCAGAAGGACAGGGGATGGGTATGGCTACACCTTC

J: TRBJ1-2
D: NA
V: TRBV24-1
size: NA
CDR3: CATSGATGIGGGYTF
DNA: TGTGCCACCAGTGGGGCTACCGGGATAGGAGGCGGCTACACCTTC

J: TRBJ2-1
D: TRBD2
V: TRBV18
size: NA
CDR3: CASSPMGGPLNEQFF
DNA: TGTGCCAGCTCACCCATGGGAGGGCCGTTAAATGAGCAGTTCTTC

J: TRBJ2-5
D: NA
V: TRBV5-6
size: few
CDR3: CASSLVSQETQYF
DNA: TGTGCCAGCAGCTTGGTCAGCCAAGAGACCCAGTACTTC

J: TRBJ1-6
D: TRBD1
V: TRBV5-1
size: NA
CDR3: CASSSQGSNSPLHF
DNA: TGCGCCAGCAGCTCACAGGGGTCGAATTCACCCCTCCACTTT

J: TRBJ2-5
D: TRBD2
V: TRBV24-1
size: NA
CDR3: CATSARGGQGETQYF
DNA: TGTGCCACCAGTGCACGGGGGGGGCAGGGGGAGACCCAGTACTTC

J: TRBJ2-3
D: NA
V: TRBV9
size: NA
CDR3: CASSTRQDATTQYF
DNA: TGTGCCAGCAGCACGAGACAGGACGCAACTACGCAGTATTTT

J: TRBJ2-7
D: NA
V: TRBV4-2
size: few
CDR3: CASSQAGRLRSYEQYF
DNA: TGTGCCAGCAGCCAAGCCGGCAGGCTACGCTCCTACGAGCAGTACTTC

J: TRBJ1-1
D: NA
V: TRBV20-1
size: NA
CDR3: CSARGSTEAFF
DNA: TGCAGTGCTCGGGGGAGCACTGAAGCTTTCTTT

J: TRBJ2-1
D: TRBD2
V: TRBV19
size: NA
CDR3: CASSMGLAGGEQFF
DNA: TGTGCCAGTAGTATGGGACTAGCGGGAGGTGAGCAGTTCTTC

J: TRBJ2-2
D: NA
V: TRBV7-9
size: few
CDR3: CASSRGESTGELFF
DNA: TGTGCCAGCAGCCGCGGTGAGAGCACCGGGGAGCTGTTTTTT

J: TRBJ2-6
D: NA
V: TRBV9
size: NA
CDR3: CASSVGTGGGANVLTF
DNA: TGTGCCAGCAGCGTAGGGACAGGAGGGGGGGCCAACGTCCTGACTTTC

J: TRBJ1-1
D: TRBD1
V: TRBV2
size: NA
CDR3: CASSDPQGAQVKAFF
DNA: TGTGCCAGCAGTGACCCACAGGGGGCGCAGGTCAAAGCTTTCTTT

J: TRBJ2-1
D: NA
V: TRBV19
size: NA
CDR3: CASSSLGGAGTYNEQFF
DNA: TGTGCCAGTAGTTCGTTAGGAGGGGCGGGCACCTACAATGAGCAGTTCTTC

J: TRBJ2-1
D: NA
V: TRBV21-1
size: NA
CDR3: CASSSNPPETSGRGYYNEQFF
DNA: TGTGCCAGCAGCAGCAATCCGCCTGAGACTAGCGGGAGAGGCTACTACAATGAGCAGTTCTTC

J: TRBJ1-1
D: NA
V: TRBV7-3
size: NA
CDR3: CASSQQGLATEAFF
DNA: TGTGCCAGCAGCCAACAGGGATTGGCCACTGAAGCTTTCTTT

J: TRBJ1-2
D: NA
V: TRBV21-1
size: few
CDR3: CASSKLDRGDGNYGYTF
DNA: TGTGCCAGCAGCAAATTGGACAGGGGGGATGGGAACTATGGCTACACCTTC

J: TRBJ2-2
D: TRBD1
V: TRBV5-5
size: NA
CDR3: CASSLRQGASTGELFF
DNA: TGTGCCAGCAGCTTGAGGCAGGGGGCGAGCACCGGGGAGCTGTTTTTT

J: TRBJ2-1
D: TRBD2
V: TRBV4-2
size: NA
CDR3: CASSQELAIYNEQFF
DNA: TGTGCCAGCAGCCAAGAACTAGCGATCTACAATGAGCAGTTCTTC

J: TRBJ2-3
D: TRBD2
V: TRBV15
size: few
CDR3: CATSRGRGGTDTQYF
DNA: TGTGCCACCAGCAGAGGGCGGGGGGGCACAGATACGCAGTATTTT

J: TRBJ1-1
D: NA
V: TRBV2
size: few
CDR3: CASRLDRNTEAFF
DNA: TGTGCCAGCAGGTTAGACAGGAACACTGAAGCTTTCTTT

J: TRBJ1-6
D: TRBD1
V: TRBV6-1
size: NA
CDR3: CASSEGTGGVIHNSPLHF
DNA: TGTGCCAGCAGTGAAGGGACAGGGGGCGTTATACATAATTCACCCCTCCACTTT

J: TRBJ1-5
D: TRBD1
V: TRBV11-2
size: NA
CDR3: CASSRDRAEPQHF
DNA: TGTGCCAGCAGTCGGGACAGGGCCGAGCCCCAGCATTTT

J: TRBJ1-6
D: NA
V: TRBV7-9
size: NA
CDR3: CASSFPGSPLHF
DNA: TGTGCCAGCAGCTTTCCAGGGTCACCCCTCCACTTT

J: TRBJ2-7
D: NA
V: TRBV6-1
size: NA
CDR3: CASSERGQGKSSGSYEQYF
DNA: TGTGCCAGCAGTGAGAGGGGACAGGGAAAGTCTAGCGGGAGCTACGAGCAGTACTTC

J: TRBJ1-1
D: TRBD1
V: TRBV4-2
size: NA
CDR3: CASSISVGTGGTEAFF
DNA: TGTGCCAGCAGCATATCGGTAGGTACAGGGGGCACTGAAGCTTTCTTT

J: TRBJ2-2
D: NA
V: TRBV29-1
size: NA
CDR3: CSVEEVSGELFF
DNA: TGCAGCGTTGAAGAGGTTAGCGGGGAGCTGTTTTTT

J: TRBJ1-1
D: TRBD1
V: TRBV4-1
size: few
CDR3: CASSPPGQGRPGAFF
DNA: TGCGCCAGCAGCCCTCCGGGACAGGGGCGTCCGGGGGCTTTCTTT

J: TRBJ2-6
D: NA
V: TRBV4-1
size: few
CDR3: CASSPTSSSGANVLTF
DNA: TGCGCCAGCAGCCCAACTTCAAGCTCTGGGGCCAACGTCCTGACTTTC

J: TRBJ2-7
D: NA
V: TRBV6-2/TRBV6-3
size: NA
CDR3: CASSYHPRNEQYF
DNA: TGTGCCAGCAGTTACCACCCCAGAAACGAGCAGTACTTC